These 11 T cell receptor beta chains share one sample of origin, sequenced in a study of blood T cell repertoires in COVID-19. Clones were sequenced by immunoSEQ multiplex PCR, and TCRdb holds only the in-frame ones, with some missing. The repertoire has 150,000 to 200,000 clones, just under 90% of them found once; the top ten carry 3% to 4%. Sequenced sample: peripheral blood. The receptor source for this set is a man between 18 and 35 years old with active or convalescent COVID-19.

The chain carries TRBV6-2 or TRBV6-3 and TRBJ2-1; 8 bases agree with TRBD1. V lost 5 bases and J lost 3; bases outside the gene matches: 3. The CDR3 covers 14 residues. Germline CDR1 MNHEY, CDR2 SVGEGT. The CDR3 here is CASSPGTGYNEQFF. CDR3 bases: TGTGCCAGCAGTCCCGGGACAGGCTACAATGAGCAGTTCTTC.

V and J are TRBV9 and TRBJ2-5, with 7 nucleotides matching TRBD2. CDR3 length: 15 residues. Germline CDR1 and CDR2: SGDLS and YYNGEE. V was pared by 3 bases and J by 2 bases, with 7 bases of the junction left unmatched. The CDR3 sequence is CASSASGAKQETQYF. CDR3 nucleotide sequence: TGTGCCAGCAGCGCTAGCGGAGCAAAACAAGAGACCCAGTACTTC.

The rearrangement links TRBV10-3 to TRBJ1-1, with D possibly being TRBD1 (6 bases). Trimming pared 6 bases from V and 9 bases from J, leaving 14 bases between. The CDR3 consists of 12 residues. Germline V gene sequence: CDR1 ENHRY, CDR2 SYGVKD. The CDR3 loop is CAISPQGHKAFF. The CDR3 DNA sequence: TGTGCCATCAGCCCCCAGGGGCATAAAGCTTTCTTT.

The CDR3 bases are TGCAGCGTTTTAAGGGGCCGGAACACTGAAGCTTTCTTT. Translated: CSVLRGRNTEAFF. The gene calls are TRBV29-1 and TRBJ1-1, with a tentative D call TRBD1 (5 bases). The CDR3 is 13 residues long. Trimming pared 5 bases from V and 1 base from J, leaving 11 bases between. Germline CDR1 is SQVTM and CDR2 is ANQGSEA.

V gene TRBV7-2 combines with J gene TRBJ2-3, with D tentatively TRBD1 (5 bases). Germline loops: CDR1 SGHTA, CDR2 FQGNSA. V was shortened by 5 bases and J by 2 bases, with 11 bases between the two germline ends. CDR3 length equals 14 residues. The CDR3 loop reads CASSPWGPTDTQYF. CDR3 DNA: TGTGCCAGCAGCCCCTGGGGCCCCACAGATACGCAGTATTTT. The whole variable domain, remainder taken from reference TRBV7-2 and TRBJ2-3, is GAGVSQSPSNKVTEKGKDVELRCDPISGHTALYWYRQSLGQGLEFLIYFQGNSAPDKSGLPSDRFSAERTGGSVSTLTIQRTQQEDSAVYLCASSPWGPTDTQYFGPGTRLTVL.

The chain has TRBV2 and TRBJ1-5; 7 bases match TRBD1. Looked up from germline, CDR1 is SNHLY and CDR2 is FYNNEI. The CDR3 length is 15 residues. The junction had 4 bases not matched to a gene; V was cut back by 3 bases and J by 2 bases. The DNA of the CDR3 is TGTGCCAGCAGTGATGCCCAGGGGGGCAATCAGCCCCAGCATTTT. Encoded protein: CASSDAQGGNQPQHF.

V gene TRBV29-1 combines with J gene TRBJ2-5; 13 bases fit TRBD2. J lost 2 bases, V lost 7 bases, and 4 bases had no gene match. CDR1 and CDR2 from the germline V gene are SQVTM and ANQGSEA. The CDR3 has 14 residues. CDR3 nucleotide sequence: TGCAGCGCCGGGACTAGCGGGATTCAAGAGACCCAGTACTTC. It encodes CSAGTSGIQETQYF.

V and J are TRBV30 and TRBJ2-7; 10 nucleotides match TRBD2. This CDR3 has 15 amino acids. Unmatched junction bases numbered 5, after V lost 2 bases and J lost 1 base. CDR1 is GTSNPN and CDR2 is SVGIG in the germline V gene (reference sequence). CDR3 DNA: TGTGCCTGGAGTAAGCGAGCGGGAGGGTCCTACGAGCAGTACTTC. Protein sequence: CAWSKRAGGSYEQYF.

CDR3 DNA: TGTGCCAGCAGTTTATCTCGGGACTTCCCGCTAAGCTCCTACAATGAGCAGTTCTTC. Amino acids: CASSLSRDFPLSSYNEQFF. The chain has TRBV28 and TRBJ2-1, with TRBD2 as a possible D gene (6 bases). CDR3 length: 19 residues. Germline-derived CDR1 and CDR2 are MDHEN and SYDVKM. Trimming removed 1 base at V and 0 bases at J, with 19 bases between.

The rearrangement uses TRBV2 and TRBJ1-2; D not certain. Deletions cut 7 bases from V and 9 bases from J, with 18 bases between. The germline V gene has CDR1 SNHLY and CDR2 FYNNEI. The CDR3 contains 13 residues. In DNA form, the CDR3 reads TGTGCCAGCAACCGAGGTGCGTCCCGGAGCTACACCTTC. Its translation is CASNRGASRSYTF. The full variable domain, with the rest looked up from reference TRBV2 and TRBJ1-2, is EPEVTQTPSHQVTQMGQEVILRCVPISNHLYFYWYRQILGQKVEFLVSFYNNEISEKSEIFDDQFSVERPDGSNFTLKIRSTKLEDSAMYFCASNRGASRSYTFGSGTRLTVV.

Here the CDR3 reads CASSQSSVKKQGFKITKNIQYF. DNA for the CDR3: TGCGCCAGCAGTCAATCATCGGTAAAAAAACAGGGGTTTAAAATAACCAAAAACATTCAGTACTTC. The chain joins TRBV23-1 to TRBJ2-4; 7 positions agree with TRBD1. TRBV23-1 is given ORF status, its function remaining uncertain. V shed 0 bases and J 2 bases; nucleotides not matched to a gene: 22. The CDR3 has 22 residues.